Below are 11 T cell receptor beta chains sequenced from a single sample in a study of blood T cells in healthy people across ages. Using a J-beta primer mix together with a sample-barcoded 5' primer, a second PCR was run for roughly 6 to 12 cycles. In TCRdb, the 5' RACE reads were re-called with MiXCR into one record per CDR3 protein. The data contain hundreds of thousands of distinct CDR3 sequences, around 50% of them singletons. The sequenced material came from blood. These receptors were taken from a woman older than 75 in good health.

Worth noting for this clonotype: A read error may be the cause here, since a much bigger clone is one base away. V usage is TRBV27 and J usage is TRBJ2-7; D is possibly TRBD2 (6 bases). Trimming removed 8 bases from V and 3 bases from J, with 14 bases in between. Germline V gene data show CDR1 as MNHEY and CDR2 as SMNVEV (reference sequence). This CDR3 spans 13 amino acids. CDR3: CASGDMGGYEQYF. DNA of the CDR3: TGTGCCAGCGGAGACATGGGGGGCTACGAGCAGTACTTC.

This rearrangement joins TRBV25-1 to TRBJ1-5, with D tentatively TRBD1 (6 bases). The germline V gene has CDR1 MGHDK and CDR2 SYGVNS. The germline V and J ends were trimmed by 1 base and 5 bases, with 9 bases remaining between them. The CDR3 sequence is 14 residues long. In DNA, the CDR3 is TGTGCCAGCAGTGAATGGGGGGCGGATCAGCCCCAGCATTTT. It is translated as CASSEWGADQPQHF.

This clonotype was picked up many times. The chain carries TRBV28 and TRBJ1-2, with 9 bases matching TRBD1. CDR3 size: 18 residues. V trimming: 3 bases; J trimming: 7 bases; junction bases outside the gene matches: 18. Looked up from germline, CDR1 is MDHEN and CDR2 is SYDVKM. The DNA for the CDR3 is TGTGCCAGCAGTTTTCCCGGCGTTACAGGGGGCACCTTGGGTGGCTACACCTTC. Translation gives CASSFPGVTGGTLGGYTF.

Only a few counts were recorded for this clonotype. This chain connects TRBV5-1 to TRBJ2-2; D not certain. Deletions cut 4 bases from V and 2 bases from J, with 9 bases between. CDR1 and CDR2 from the germline V gene are SGHRS and YFSETQ. The CDR3 runs 14 residues. CDR3 sequence: CASSILSNTGELFF. CDR3 in DNA: TGCGCCAGCAGCATTCTGTCTAACACCGGGGAGCTGTTTTTT.

The table lists this clonotype with many counts. V and J are TRBV28 and TRBJ2-3, with TRBD1 as a possible D gene (6 bases). Germline lookup yields CDR1 MDHEN and CDR2 SYDVKM. CDR3 length: 15 amino acids. Trimming cost V 10 bases and J 5 bases, with 22 bases left between them. CDR3 amino acids: CATDALFKGVDTQYF. The CDR3 region has the DNA TGTGCCACAGATGCACTCTTCAAGGGGGTAGATACGCAGTATTTT. The full variable domain, its missing parts supplied by reference TRBV28 and TRBJ2-3, is DVKVTQSSRYLVKRTGEKVFLECVQDMDHENMFWYRQDPGLGLRLIYFSYDVKMKEKGDIPEGYSVSREKKERFSLILESASTNQTSMYLCATDALFKGVDTQYFGPGTRLTVL.

The chain has TRBV3-1 and TRBJ2-5; maybe TRBD1 (6 bases). CDR1 is LGHDT, CDR2 YNNKEL, per germline (reference sequence). The V end lost 1 base, the J end lost 11 bases, and 17 bases lay between the germline ends. The CDR3 covers 14 residues. CDR3 loop: CASSQGLQGSEQYF. DNA of the CDR3: TGTGCCAGCAGCCAAGGTCTACAGGGTAGTGAGCAGTACTTC.

On this clonotype itself: Since a much larger clone is just one base distant, this may be a read error. The rearrangement uses TRBV20-1 and TRBJ1-5; 8 bases fit TRBD1. The CDR3 extends over 13 amino acids. J was trimmed by 14 bases and V by 3 bases; bases with no gene match: 12. CDR1 and CDR2 from the germline V gene are DFQATT and SNEGSKA (reference sequence). The CDR3 DNA reads as TGCAGTGCTAGGGACAGGGTCGTGGAGGCTGAGCATTTT. As protein: CSARDRVVEAEHF.

This clonotype was seen at least ten times. This rearrangement joins TRBV11-2 to TRBJ2-1; D is undetermined. Germline-derived CDR1 and CDR2 are SGHAT and FQNNGV. The CDR3 is 17 amino acids. The V end was cut by 4 bases, the J end by 3 bases, with 19 bases between. The CDR3 nucleotides read TGTGCCAGCAGCTCAACCCCTTGGGTATCGGTCTACAATGAGCAGTTCTTC. It codes for CASSSTPWVSVYNEQFF.

Ten or more counts support this clonotype. This chain joins TRBV5-1 and TRBJ1-2, with unresolved D. Germline assignment: CDR1 SGHRS and CDR2 YFSETQ. V was shortened by 5 bases and J by 2 bases, with 16 bases between the two germline ends. CDR3 length: 15 residues. CDR3 amino acids: CASRGADGANYGYTF. The CDR3 DNA reads as TGCGCCAGCAGGGGAGCGGACGGAGCCAACTATGGCTACACCTTC.

The J gene is TRBJ2-5, the V gene TRBV11-2, with D maybe TRBD2 (6 bases). The assigned J gene may be wrong: the sequence end matches TRBJ2-7 better. Germline V CDR1 and CDR2: SGHAT, FQNNGV. This CDR3 comprises 18 residues. CDR3 sequence: CASSFAPWESGLTYEQYF. CDR3 nucleotide sequence: TGTGCCAGCAGCTTTGCCCCCTGGGAGAGCGGGTTAACCTACGAGCAGTACTTC.

In regard to this clonotype: One end of the junction varies from germline; a read error may be responsible. V and J are TRBV15 and TRBJ2-1; D is undetermined. Germline loops: CDR1 LNHNV, CDR2 YYDKDF (reference sequence). The CDR3 consists of 17 residues. CDR3 amino acids: CATSRAARRDLTNEQFF. CDR3 DNA sequence: TGCGCCACCAGCAGAGCCGCTAGACGCGATCTGACCAATGAGCAGTTCTTC. Looking up the rest from reference TRBV15 and TRBJ2-1 gives the full variable domain: DAMVIQNPRYQVTQFGKPVTLSCSQTLNHNVMYWYQQKSSQAPKLLFHYYDKDFNNEADTPDNFQSRRPNTSFCFLDIRSPGLGDTAMYLCATSRAARRDLTNEQFFGPGTRLTVL.